Presented here are 23 T cell receptor beta chains from one specimen sequenced in a study of siplizumab effects on memory and regulatory T cells. Clones were sequenced by immunoSEQ multiplex PCR, and TCRdb holds only the in-frame ones, with some missing. The data hold tens of thousands of clones, with around 97% observed a single time. Sequencing input: naive CD8+ T cells sorted from blood. These TCRs come from a human donor in good health.

This rearrangement joins TRBV5-1 to TRBJ2-2, with D maybe TRBD1 (5 bases). The CDR3 length is 13 residues. The germline CDR1 and CDR2 sequences are SGHRS and YFSETQ. Deletions cut 0 bases from V and 5 bases from J, with 5 bases between. The CDR3 spells CASSLGTTGELFF. The CDR3 DNA reads TGCGCCAGCAGCTTGGGGACAACCGGGGAGCTGTTTTTT. The variable domain in full, completed from reference TRBV5-1 and TRBJ2-2, reads KAGVTQTPRYLIKTRGQQVTLSCSPISGHRSVSWYQQTPGQGLQFLFEYFSETQRNKGNFPGRFSGRQFSNSRSEMNVSTLELGDSALYLCASSLGTTGELFFGEGSRLTVL.

This chain joins TRBV10-3 and TRBJ1-1; D may be TRBD1 (5 bases). This CDR3 spans 17 amino acids. V was shortened by 6 bases and J by 0 bases, with 20 bases between the two germline ends. CDR1 is ENHRY, CDR2 SYGVKD, per germline. CDR3 region: CAISPGGTKSMNTEAFF. For the CDR3, the DNA is TGTGCCATCAGCCCCGGGGGAACAAAATCCATGAACACTGAAGCTTTCTTT.

This clone was counted a single time. The CDR3 sequence is CASSLSQGDAGELFF. CDR3 sequence (DNA): TGTGCCAGCAGTTTGTCCCAGGGTGATGCCGGGGAGCTGTTTTTT. The chain links TRBV27 to TRBJ2-2; TRBD1 is a possible D gene (5 bases). V was shortened by 3 bases and J by 6 bases, with 14 bases between the two germline ends. The CDR3 loop spans 15 amino acids. Germline CDR1 and CDR2: MNHEY and SMNVEV (reference sequence).

The genes are TRBV27 and TRBJ2-5; possibly TRBD1 for D (6 bases). Trimming left V 5 bases short and J 5 bases short, with 9 bases between. The CDR3 is 12 residues long. Germline V gene data show CDR1 as MNHEY and CDR2 as SMNVEV (reference sequence). In nucleotides, the CDR3 is TGTGCCAGCAGTCCCACAGGGGAGACCCAGTACTTC. This sequence encodes CASSPTGETQYF.

The chain combines TRBV28 with TRBJ2-2; no definite D call. V was clipped by 5 bases and J by 5 bases, with 9 bases between them. Germline loops: CDR1 MDHEN, CDR2 SYDVKM. The CDR3 consists of 13 residues. CDR3 region: CASSPLPTGELFF. The CDR3 coding sequence is TGTGCCAGCAGTCCCCTCCCGACCGGGGAGCTGTTTTTT.

The V and J genes are TRBV6-1 and TRBJ2-1; 14 bases match TRBD2. After removal of 4 bases from V and 8 bases from J, the junction contained 1 base not matched to a gene. The CDR3 consists of 14 residues. Looked up from germline, CDR1 is MNHNS and CDR2 is SASEGT. For the CDR3, the DNA is TGTGCCAGCAGTGGGGGACTAGCGGGAGATGAGCAGTTCTTC. As protein: CASSGGLAGDEQFF.

This chain connects TRBV4-2 to TRBJ1-5; 9 bases are a match to TRBD1. The junction had 4 bases not matched to a gene; V was cut back by 4 bases and J by 0 bases. The CDR3 spans 16 residues. Germline CDR1 LGHNA, CDR2 YNFKEQ. As DNA, the CDR3 is TGTGCCAGCAGCCCGGACAGGGGATATAGCAATCAGCCCCAGCATTTT. It translates to CASSPDRGYSNQPQHF.

This rearrangement joins TRBV6-5 to TRBJ2-2, with D hard to call. V was shortened by 1 base and J by 6 bases, with 6 bases between the two germline ends. Germline V gene data show CDR1 as MNHEY and CDR2 as SVGAGI. The CDR3 consists of 13 residues. The CDR3, as DNA: TGTGCCAGCAGTTACTTTAGGTCCGGGGAGCTGTTTTTT. Its protein product is CASSYFRSGELFF.

The chain employs TRBV27 and TRBJ2-1; D is tentatively TRBD1 or TRBD2 (5 bases each). Deletions cut 10 bases from V and 9 bases from J, with 16 bases between. Germline lookup yields CDR1 MNHEY and CDR2 SMNVEV (reference sequence). There are 12 residues in the CDR3. CDR3 in amino acids: CATSGFRGEQFF. The CDR3 bases are TGTGCCACCTCAGGGTTTCGGGGTGAGCAGTTCTTC.

The chain employs TRBV6-6 and TRBJ2-7; 7 nucleotides line up with TRBD1. Germline CDR1 MNHNY, CDR2 SVGAGI (reference sequence). J lost 5 bases, V lost 7 bases, and 5 bases had no gene match. This CDR3 region has 12 residues. CDR3 sequence (DNA): TGTGCCAGCAATTCAGGGGGAAACGAGCAGTACTTC. Its protein is CASNSGGNEQYF.

This clone was picked up one time. V and J are TRBV5-4 and TRBJ2-7; D unresolved. Germline loops: CDR1 SGHNT, CDR2 YYREEE (reference sequence). CDR3 length equals 13 residues. The ends were cut back, 4 bases at V and 4 bases at J, with 12 bases in the middle. CDR3 in DNA: TGTGCCAGCAGCCTCTCTGGGGATTACGAGCAGTACTTC. Translated, it gives CASSLSGDYEQYF.

The rearrangement links TRBV13 to TRBJ1-1; D uncertain. Germline CDR1 reads PRHDT; CDR2 reads FYEKMQ (reference sequence). V gave up 0 bases and J gave up 7 bases, with 6 bases separating them. The CDR3 is 12 residues long. The CDR3 DNA is TGTGCCAGCAGCTTAGGGGTGAATGAAGCTTTCTTT. It yields the protein CASSLGVNEAFF.

This clone came up once. The chain employs TRBV19 and TRBJ2-1; no firm D call. CDR1 is LNHDA and CDR2 is SQIVND in the germline V gene (reference sequence). The CDR3 contains 12 residues. V gave up 4 bases and J gave up 3 bases, with 4 bases separating them. The CDR3 protein is CASSSGYNEQFF. CDR3 in DNA: TGTGCCAGTAGTAGCGGCTACAATGAGCAGTTCTTC.

V usage is TRBV19 and J usage is TRBJ2-7, with 8 bases fitting TRBD1. The J segment lost 1 base and the V segment lost 8 bases, leaving 7 bases of the junction unmatched. CDR1 is LNHDA, CDR2 SQIVND, per germline (reference sequence). The CDR3 sequence is 14 residues long. Here the CDR3 DNA reads TGTGCCAGTGGGATTGGACAGGGATCCTACGAGCAGTACTTC. It encodes CASGIGQGSYEQYF.

The V and J genes are TRBV19 and TRBJ2-7; TRBD2 matches at 7 bases. The CDR3 extends over 15 amino acids. J lost 2 bases, V lost 5 bases, and 9 bases had no gene match. Germline values: CDR1 LNHDA, CDR2 SQIVND (reference sequence). CDR3 nucleotides: TGTGCCAGTAGTCCCCATAGCGGGCCTGCCTACGAGCAGTACTTC. It specifies CASSPHSGPAYEQYF.

Written as DNA, the CDR3 is TGCGCCAGCAGCTCCGATGTTCGGGAGCTGTTTTTT. Translated: CASSSDVRELFF. V is TRBV5-1 and J is TRBJ2-2, with no clear D. The germline gives CDR1 SGHRS, CDR2 YFSETQ. V was pared by 3 bases and J by 9 bases, with 9 bases between. The CDR3 contains 12 residues.

This chain links TRBV4-1 with TRBJ2-7; D may be TRBD2 (5 bases). Trimming took off 1 base at V and 7 bases at J, with 11 bases between the two ends. From germline, CDR1 is MGHRA and CDR2 YSYEKL. The CDR3 extends over 13 amino acids. The CDR3 protein is CASSQVSPGEQYF. The CDR3 DNA follows: TGCGCCAGCAGCCAAGTGAGTCCGGGGGAGCAGTACTTC.

This sequence joins TRBV29-1 and TRBJ2-1, with 7 bases identical to TRBD2. Germline loops: CDR1 SQVTM, CDR2 ANQGSEA. The V and J ends lost 4 bases and 0 bases, in that order; junction bases with no gene match: 6. This CDR3 spans 15 amino acids. The CDR3 sequence is CSVGGEGGSYNEQFF. The CDR3 region has the DNA TGCAGCGTTGGGGGGGAGGGTGGCTCCTACAATGAGCAGTTCTTC.

The chain uses TRBV9 and TRBJ2-1; 8 bases line up with TRBD1. The CDR3 spans 16 residues. Germline V lookup: CDR1 SGDLS, CDR2 YYNGEE. Trimming took 4 bases from V and 5 from J; bases not matched to a gene: 11. This CDR3 reads CASSPFGQGADNEQFF. DNA of the CDR3: TGTGCCAGCAGCCCCTTCGGGCAGGGGGCAGACAATGAGCAGTTCTTC.

This rearrangement joins TRBV25-1 to TRBJ2-6; possible D gene TRBD1, 5 bases. The CDR3 contains 15 residues. Looked up from germline, CDR1 is MGHDK and CDR2 is SYGVNS. V was pared by 4 bases and J by 1 base, with 8 bases between. The CDR3 reads CASSGTGSGANVLTF. The CDR3 coding sequence is TGTGCCAGCAGTGGAACAGGTTCTGGGGCCAACGTCCTGACTTTC.

The rearrangement uses TRBV19 and TRBJ2-3, with 7 bases matching TRBD1. The CDR3 covers 14 residues. Trimming cost V 5 bases and J 5 bases; bases outside gene matches: 7. CDR1 LNHDA and CDR2 SQIVND come from the germline V gene (reference sequence). For the CDR3, the DNA is TGTGCCAGTAGTTTACCGGACAGGCTAGATACGCAGTATTTT. It encodes CASSLPDRLDTQYF.

This rearrangement joins TRBV5-1 to TRBJ2-2; the match to TRBD2 covers 15 bases. From germline, CDR1 is SGHRS and CDR2 YFSETQ. V shed 4 bases, J shed 2 bases, and the junction held 3 bases outside the gene matches. The CDR3 has 17 amino acids. CDR3 in amino acids: CASSVGLAGGNTGELFF. As DNA, the CDR3 is TGCGCCAGCAGCGTGGGACTAGCGGGAGGAAACACCGGGGAGCTGTTTTTT.

Points on this clone: Different DNA sequences within this sample yield the same CDR3. The rearrangement links TRBV30 to TRBJ1-2, with D hard to call. Germline CDR1 is GTSNPN and CDR2 is SVGIG (reference sequence). The CDR3 is made up of 10 amino acids. V was clipped by 3 bases and J by 5 bases, with 4 bases between them. DNA of the CDR3: TGTGCCTGGAGGAGTTATGGCTACACCTTC. Protein product: CAWRSYGYTF.